This TCR beta chain was sequenced during a study of T cell changes during pregnancy in multiple sclerosis. Trimming shortened V by 3 bases and J by 0 bases, and 15 bases separated the two germline ends. The germline gives CDR1 SGHAT, CDR2 FQDESV (reference sequence). There are 16 residues in the CDR3. This clone was counted a few times. The protocol was immunoSEQ multiplex PCR, while the TCRdb copy is restricted to in-frame clones and leaves out a portion. Among approximately 35,000 clones listed, more than 90% were seen once. The input for sequencing was CD4+ T cells from peripheral blood mononuclear cells, taken in the second trimester of pregnancy. The chain combines TRBV11-1 with TRBJ2-7; TRBD1 is a possible D gene (6 bases). This sequence was found in a female donor in good health, enrolled as a control in a pregnancy study. The CDR3 DNA follows: TGTGCCAGCAGCTTTACCGGACAGCTGAGCTCCTACGAGCAGTACTTC. The encoded protein is CASSFTGQLSSYEQYF.